These 5 T cell receptor beta chains came from one sample sequenced in a study of cytomegalovirus exposure and HLA in healthy donors. Primers: 60 Vbeta forward and 13 Jbeta reverse. The protocol was immunoSEQ multiplex PCR, while the TCRdb copy is restricted to in-frame clones and leaves out a portion. The top ten hold approximately 12% of the sample, which has around 150,000 clones, 80% to 90% seen once. The material sequenced was PBMCs. The receptors were sampled from a man aged 50-60 years in good health and CMV-seropositive.

This chain joins TRBV11-2 and TRBJ2-7, with a possible D match to TRBD2 (6 bases). The V gene's germline CDR1 is SGHAT and CDR2 FQNNGV. V lost 3 bases to trimming and J lost 6 bases, with 12 bases between them. This CDR3 spans 13 amino acids. CDR3 in amino acids: CASSLGGFVEQYF. The CDR3 DNA sequence: TGTGCCAGCAGCTTGGGGGGATTCGTCGAGCAGTACTTC.

The chain joins TRBV29-1 to TRBJ2-7, with 10 positions matching TRBD1. Losses at the gene ends were 2 bases for V and 7 bases for J; bases not matched to a gene: 8. The CDR3 sequence is 14 residues long. Germline CDR1 is SQVTM and CDR2 is ANQGSEA. In DNA form, the CDR3 reads TGCAGCGTTGAATCTGGGACAGGGGTTTCTGAGCAGTACTTC. Translated: CSVESGTGVSEQYF.

This rearrangement joins TRBV13 to TRBJ2-1; 10 nucleotides align to TRBD1. With 3 bases clipped from V and 8 bases from J, the junction kept 13 bases outside the gene matches. Per the germline V gene, CDR1 is PRHDT and CDR2 is FYEKMQ (reference sequence). CDR3 length: 17 amino acids. The CDR3 loop is CASSLLVVDRGSDEQFF. The CDR3 coding sequence is TGTGCCAGCAGCTTGCTCGTTGTGGACAGGGGGTCTGATGAGCAGTTCTTC.

The gene calls are TRBV11-2 and TRBJ2-1; 13 positions agree with TRBD2. Germline values: CDR1 SGHAT, CDR2 FQNNGV. Trimming removed 5 bases from V and 10 bases from J; junction bases left unmatched: 8. This CDR3 has 15 residues. The CDR3 region is CASSPRLAGGPEQFF. The CDR3 bases are TGTGCCAGCAGCCCCCGACTAGCGGGAGGTCCCGAGCAGTTCTTC.

The gene calls are TRBV5-4 and TRBJ1-1; TRBD1 matches 9 bases. The CDR3 totals 15 residues. The V segment lost 4 bases and the J segment 3 bases; nucleotides outside the gene matches: 7. Germline CDR1 is SGHNT and CDR2 is YYREEE (reference sequence). The CDR3 DNA is TGTGCCAGCAGCCTTCGACAGGGGGTGTACACTGAAGCTTTCTTT. Its translation: CASSLRQGVYTEAFF.